These 21 T cell receptor beta chains were all obtained from the same sample, sequenced in a study of T cells after posttransplantation cyclophosphamide. The method was immunoSEQ multiplex PCR; TCRdb's version includes in-frame clones alone and lacks a portion of them. This sample has about 14,000 clones, each found more than once. Treatment was busulfan-fludarabine conditioning, a marrow graft, and cyclophosphamide on days +3 and +4. Sequenced here: PBMCs, sampled around 1,200 days after allogeneic stem cell transplant with posttransplant cyclophosphamide. Receptor source: a female patient in her 40s who received an allogeneic stem cell transplant from a related donor, was CMV-positive, and had no GVHD. Some of the T cells may derive from the graft donor.

This clone was counted ten times or more. J is TRBJ2-1 and V is TRBV7-8, with D maybe TRBD1 (7 bases). The CDR3 loop spans 19 amino acids. V was cut by 3 bases and J by 3 bases, with 24 bases left in between. Germline V gene sequence: CDR1 SGHVS, CDR2 FQNEAQ. Here the CDR3 DNA reads TGTGCCAGCAGCTTCACCGGGACAGACCTATGGGGGGTCTACAATGAGCAGTTCTTC. Translating gives CASSFTGTDLWGVYNEQFF.

The chain joins TRBV7-6 to TRBJ2-5; TRBD2 might be the D (5 bases). V lost 3 bases and J 4 bases, leaving 15 bases between the germline ends. The CDR3 is 15 amino acids. CDR1 SGHVS and CDR2 FNYEAQ come from the germline V gene. The CDR3 protein is CASSLGAVKGETQYF. CDR3 nucleotides: TGTGCCAGCAGCTTGGGAGCCGTTAAAGGAGAGACCCAGTACTTC.

The table lists this clone with many counts. This chain links TRBV11-2 with TRBJ2-1; D is perhaps TRBD2 (6 bases). Germline CDR1 SGHAT, CDR2 FQNNGV. This CDR3 is built from 13 residues. V was pared by 3 bases and J by 9 bases, with 12 bases between. Here the CDR3 reads CASSFAGTIEQFF. The CDR3 DNA sequence: TGTGCCAGCAGCTTTGCGGGGACCATTGAGCAGTTCTTC.

This clone was observed many times. This rearrangement joins TRBV5-6 to TRBJ1-3; TRBD1 is a possible D gene (6 bases). Looked up from germline, CDR1 is SGHDT and CDR2 is YYEEEE. CDR3 length: 17 residues. Between the trimmed V and J ends, which lost 2 bases and 0 bases, there was a span of 15 bases. The CDR3 sequence: CASSLQQGTGSGNTIYF. Here the CDR3 DNA reads TGTGCCAGCAGCTTACAACAGGGTACGGGCTCTGGAAACACCATATATTTT. The full variable domain, rest sourced from reference TRBV5-6 and TRBJ1-3, is DAGVTQSPTHLIKTRGQQVTLRCSPKSGHDTVSWYQQALGQGPQFIFQYYEEEERQRGNFPDRFSGHQFPNYSSELNVNALLLGDSALYLCASSLQQGTGSGNTIYFGEGSWLTVV.

This clone was counted ten times or more. The chain couples TRBV6-1 to TRBJ2-7, with D perhaps matching TRBD2 (6 bases). CDR3 length equals 14 residues. CDR1 and CDR2 from the germline V gene are MNHNS and SASEGT. Trimming pared 4 bases from V and 4 bases from J, leaving 14 bases between. CDR3 region: CASSVTPGGYEQYF. In nucleotides, the CDR3 is TGTGCCAGCAGTGTTACACCTGGGGGGTACGAGCAGTACTTC.

With respect to this clone: At the DNA level, this CDR3 is encoded by other sequences in the same sample as well. This sequence joins TRBV27 and TRBJ1-2, with D maybe TRBD1 (6 bases). The V gene's germline CDR1 is MNHEY and CDR2 SMNVEV (reference sequence). There are 17 residues in the CDR3. V lost 6 bases to trimming and J lost 0 bases, with 20 bases between them. The CDR3 sequence is CASSQRGGGGANYGYTF. For the CDR3, the DNA is TGTGCCAGCAGCCAAAGGGGGGGAGGGGGAGCTAACTATGGCTACACCTTC.

At least ten counts were recorded for this clone. The chain is built from TRBV29-1 and TRBJ1-2; 9 bases align to TRBD1. The CDR3 runs to 12 residues. V was pared by 4 bases and J by 4 bases, with 1 base of the junction left unmatched. The germline V gene has CDR1 SQVTM and CDR2 ANQGSEA. CDR3 nucleotides: TGCAGCGTTGGGGGACAGGGCTATGGCTACACCTTC. It yields the protein CSVGGQGYGYTF.

The CDR3 spells CASKMDSSYEQYF. The CDR3 DNA is TGTGCCAGCAAAATGGACAGTTCCTACGAGCAGTACTTC. The genes are TRBV6-1 and TRBJ2-5, with a possible D match to TRBD1 (6 bases). The DNA end is more similar to TRBJ2-7, so the J call may be wrong. The CDR3 is 13 amino acids. Looked up from germline, CDR1 is MNHNS and CDR2 is SASEGT.

This clone was observed at least ten times. This chain uses TRBV2 with TRBJ1-5, with TRBD1 matching over 10 bases. V was pared by 6 bases and J by 2 bases, with 1 base of the junction left unmatched. The germline V gene encodes CDR1 SNHLY and CDR2 FYNNEI. There are 14 residues in the CDR3. The CDR3 bases are TGTGCCAGCAGGGGGACAGGGGGCAATCAGCCCCAGCATTTT. Residues: CASRGTGGNQPQHF.

This clone was recorded at least ten times. This sequence joins TRBV5-4 and TRBJ1-5; D remains ambiguous. The CDR3 is 13 residues long. V lost 10 bases and J lost 1, with 12 bases in between. The germline gives CDR1 SGHNT, CDR2 YYREEE (reference sequence). Written as DNA, the CDR3 is TGTGCCGCAGCGGGAGACAGCAATCAGCCCCAGCATTTT. This sequence encodes CAAAGDSNQPQHF.

This clone was seen many times. The chain has TRBV29-1 and TRBJ2-3; the match to TRBD2 covers 7 bases. Germline CDR1 is SQVTM and CDR2 is ANQGSEA. Unmatched junction bases numbered 12, after V lost 6 bases and J lost 3 bases. The CDR3 contains 15 residues. CDR3 region: CSVGGLRGFTDTQYF. CDR3 nucleotides: TGCAGCGTGGGGGGACTGCGGGGGTTTACAGATACGCAGTATTTT.

This clone was seen repeatedly, ten times or more. The rearrangement links TRBV6-6 to TRBJ2-5, with 11 bases lining up with TRBD1. After removal of 8 bases from V and 5 bases from J, the junction contained 4 bases not matched to a gene. The CDR3 is made up of 13 amino acids. Germline V lookup: CDR1 MNHNY, CDR2 SVGAGI (reference sequence). The CDR3 bases are TGTGCCAGCTGGACAGGGGGCGGGGAGACCCAGTACTTC. Amino acid sequence: CASWTGGGETQYF.

This clone was seen more than once but under ten times. This chain connects TRBV15 to TRBJ2-7, with D possibly matching TRBD1 (6 bases). This CDR3 comprises 18 residues. V gave up 0 bases and J gave up 5 bases, with 23 bases separating them. Germline V gene data show CDR1 as LNHNV and CDR2 as YYDKDF (reference sequence). CDR3 amino acids: CATSRDHTAVYRAHEQYF. The CDR3 bases are TGTGCCACCAGCAGAGATCATACCGCCGTTTACAGGGCCCACGAGCAGTACTTC.

This clone was seen at least ten times. The CDR3 bases are TGTGCCAGCAGTCCCCTCTGGGGGCGAGGAAACGAGCAGTACTTC. It yields the protein CASSPLWGRGNEQYF. The chain has TRBV6-5 and TRBJ2-7; D may be TRBD1 (6 bases). CDR3 length equals 15 residues. Deletions cut 5 bases from V and 5 bases from J, with 19 bases between. The germline V gene encodes CDR1 MNHEY and CDR2 SVGAGI.

This clone was seen ten or more times. This chain joins TRBV28 and TRBJ1-2; D call uncertain. Germline CDR1 MDHEN, CDR2 SYDVKM. V dropped 2 bases and J dropped 4 bases, with 11 bases sitting between them. The CDR3 spans 14 residues. The CDR3 DNA is TGTGCCAGCAGTTTACGAGGTTTTAGCTATGGCTACACCTTC. Residues: CASSLRGFSYGYTF.

This clone was recorded many times. The chain joins TRBV19 to TRBJ2-2; TRBD1 aligns across 8 bases. V lost 5 bases, J lost 5 bases, and 10 bases stayed unmatched. Looked up from germline, CDR1 is LNHDA and CDR2 is SQIVND (reference sequence). This CDR3 contains 16 residues. CDR3 region: CASSERAGGATGELFF. The CDR3 bases are TGTGCCAGTAGTGAGAGGGCAGGGGGCGCGACCGGGGAGCTGTTTTTT.

This clone was observed many times. The chain carries TRBV4-3 and TRBJ2-3, with unresolved D. The CDR3 extends over 13 amino acids. Germline values: CDR1 LGHNA, CDR2 YSLEER. V dropped 0 bases and J dropped 3 bases, with 4 bases sitting between them. The CDR3 sequence is CASSQDATDTQYF. CDR3 bases: TGCGCCAGCAGCCAAGACGCGACAGATACGCAGTATTTT.

This clone was recorded at least ten times. This chain connects TRBV5-1 to TRBJ2-3; 13 nucleotides match TRBD2. This CDR3 is built from 16 residues. Germline V gives CDR1 SGHRS, CDR2 YFSETQ. Trimming cost V 3 bases and J 2 bases; bases outside gene matches: 3. The CDR3 nucleotides are TGCGCCAGCAGCTCGGGACTAGCGGGGAACACAGATACGCAGTATTTT. As protein: CASSSGLAGNTDTQYF.

This clone appeared many times. The chain is built from TRBV7-9 and TRBJ2-7; TRBD1 aligns across 9 bases. V was clipped by 5 bases and J by 6 bases; unmatched bases: 8. CDR3 length equals 14 residues. Germline assignment: CDR1 SEHNR and CDR2 FQNEAQ (reference sequence). The CDR3 protein is CASSPRTGVLEQYF. CDR3 coding DNA: TGTGCCAGCAGCCCCAGGACAGGGGTTCTCGAGCAGTACTTC.

This clone was picked up many times. The chain recombines TRBV14 with TRBJ1-1; tentatively, D is TRBD1 (6 bases). CDR3 size: 13 residues. Per germline, CDR1 SGHDN and CDR2 FVKESK. V was trimmed by 4 bases and J by 0 bases, leaving 6 bases between them. The CDR3 DNA is TGTGCCAGCAGCCGGGACATGAACACTGAAGCTTTCTTT. Translated: CASSRDMNTEAFF. Based on the CDR3 plus reference TRBV14 and TRBJ1-1, the full variable domain is EAGVTQFPSHSVIEKGQTVTLRCDPISGHDNLYWYRRVMGKEIKFLLHFVKESKQDESGMPNNRFLAERTGGTYSTLKVQPAELEDSGVYFCASSRDMNTEAFFGQGTRLTVV.

This rearrangement joins TRBV2 to TRBJ1-5; D not certain. The V end lost 8 bases, the J end lost 2 bases, and 10 bases lay between the germline ends. CDR3 length: 13 residues. Germline V gene sequence: CDR1 SNHLY, CDR2 FYNNEI. In DNA form, the CDR3 reads TGTGCCAGCCTAGTTGAAGGCAATCAGCCCCAGCATTTT. Translating gives CASLVEGNQPQHF.